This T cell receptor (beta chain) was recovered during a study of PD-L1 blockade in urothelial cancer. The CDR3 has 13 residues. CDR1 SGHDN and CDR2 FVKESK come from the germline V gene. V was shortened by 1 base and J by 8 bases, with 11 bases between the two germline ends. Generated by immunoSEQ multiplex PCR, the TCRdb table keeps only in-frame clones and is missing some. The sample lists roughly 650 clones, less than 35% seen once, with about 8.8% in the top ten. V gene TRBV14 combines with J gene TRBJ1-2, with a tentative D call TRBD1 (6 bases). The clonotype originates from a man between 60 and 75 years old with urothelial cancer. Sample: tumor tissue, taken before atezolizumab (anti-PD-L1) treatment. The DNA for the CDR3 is TGTGCCAGCAGCCAAGGAGGGGGGGTAGGCTACACCTTC. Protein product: CASSQGGGVGYTF.